This TCR beta chain is drawn from a study of cytomegalovirus exposure and HLA in healthy donors. Study conclusions and caveats: Most TCRs appeared rarely, but some public TCRs recurred in many donors. About 87% or about 30% of the time was how often most TCR beta V segments were productive, according to an earlier analysis.

This clone was counted once. The antigen remains unidentified. PCR primers comprised 60 Vbeta and 13 Jbeta primers. Repertoires were generated with immunoSEQ multiplex PCR, while TCRdb's copy carries only in-frame clones and drops some. This table holds about 93,000 clones, more than 55% found once. The specimen sequenced was PBMCs. This TCR came from a boy between 10 and 17 years old in good health and CMV-seropositive.

The CDR3 DNA is TGTGCCACCAGCAGAGATTGGGCAGGTACTGAAAAACTGTTTTTT. Encoded protein: CATSRDWAGTEKLFF. The chain carries TRBV15 and TRBJ1-4, with D uncertain. V was shortened by 0 bases and J by 7 bases, with 12 bases between the two germline ends. CDR1 and CDR2 from the germline V gene are LNHNV and YYDKDF (reference sequence). The CDR3 length is 15 residues. Using reference TRBV15 and TRBJ1-4 for the parts outside the CDR3, the full variable domain is DAMVIQNPRYQVTQFGKPVTLSCSQTLNHNVMYWYQQKSSQAPKLLFHYYDKDFNNEADTPDNFQSRRPNTSFCFLDIRSPGLGDTAMYLCATSRDWAGTEKLFFGSGTQLSVL.